A selection of T cell receptor beta chains follows, all from one sample in a study of blood T cell repertoires in COVID-19. The data were produced by immunoSEQ multiplex PCR, yet TCRdb's version contains in-frame clones alone and is incomplete. The repertoire has roughly 300,000 clones, about 85% of them found once; the top ten carry approximately 5.3%. The sample comprised PBMCs or T cells enriched from blood (not recorded which). The receptors were sampled from a woman in her 30s who had recovered from COVID-19. The CDR3 runs from the conserved cysteine through the conserved F or W. D genes are given only for firm matches.

TRBV27	TRBD2	TRBJ2-1	CASSLRLAVGHEQFF
TRBV6-2/TRBV6-3	TRBD1	TRBJ1-1	CASSQRGLMNTEAFF
TRBV6-1	NA	TRBJ1-2	CASSELTESTRSGYTF
TRBV29-1	TRBD2	TRBJ2-1	CSVEGTSGGANEQFF
TRBV25-1	NA	TRBJ2-7	CASSDPSSYEQYF
TRBV29-1	NA	TRBJ2-3	CSVGLAGMGYF
TRBV20-1	TRBD1	TRBJ1-5	CSASQGGGNQPQHF
TRBV9	NA	TRBJ2-7	CASSVGRGGSYEQYF
TRBV29-1	TRBD1	TRBJ1-2	CSAITTTGGGYGYTF
TRBV6-2/TRBV6-3	NA	TRBJ1-2	CASSYSQGRSNYGYTF
TRBV9	NA	TRBJ2-7	CASSDPNRNHEQYF
TRBV19	NA	TRBJ1-4	CASNSQTTNEKLFF
TRBV3-1/TRBV3-2	NA	TRBJ1-6	CASSPGINSPLHF
TRBV11-2	TRBD1	TRBJ1-2	CASSPGQSNYGYTF
TRBV6-5	TRBD1	TRBJ2-2	CASSRLRDSGGELFF
TRBV6-1	TRBD2	TRBJ2-3	CASSEGSPGGPPDTQYF
TRBV5-5	TRBD2	TRBJ2-3	CASSLGSGGVRDTQYF
TRBV28	TRBD1	TRBJ1-4	CASKLGGSGEKLFF
TRBV6-5	NA	TRBJ1-1	CATRLGGANTEAFF
TRBV19	TRBD1	TRBJ1-5	CASSTSGGQRNQPQHF
TRBV7-2	TRBD1	TRBJ2-1	CASSKDRGAYNEQFF
TRBV29-1	TRBD1	TRBJ1-2	CSVYWTGNYGYTF
TRBV12-3/TRBV12-4	TRBD1	TRBJ1-1	CASSLNRGAEAFF
TRBV5-6	NA	TRBJ1-1	CASSLLQGHTEAFF
TRBV4-2	NA	TRBJ1-6	CASSQDPGAGNSPLHF
TRBV2	NA	TRBJ2-7	CASSEARGQTNEQYF
TRBV5-6	TRBD1	TRBJ2-3	CASSLYRDRGFGTQYF
TRBV5-1	TRBD1	TRBJ1-1	CASSFPGQGAGEAFF
TRBV9	TRBD2	TRBJ2-2	CASSVVAGGITGELFF
TRBV6-2/TRBV6-3	NA	TRBJ1-1	CASSLTAMNTEAFF